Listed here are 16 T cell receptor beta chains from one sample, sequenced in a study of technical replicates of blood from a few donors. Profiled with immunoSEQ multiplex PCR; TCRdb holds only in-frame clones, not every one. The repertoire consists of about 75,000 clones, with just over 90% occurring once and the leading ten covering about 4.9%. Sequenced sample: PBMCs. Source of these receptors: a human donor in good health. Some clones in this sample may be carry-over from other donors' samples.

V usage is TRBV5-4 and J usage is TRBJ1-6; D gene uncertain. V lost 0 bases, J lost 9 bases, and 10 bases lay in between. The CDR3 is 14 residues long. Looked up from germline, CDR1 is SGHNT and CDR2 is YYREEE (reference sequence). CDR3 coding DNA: TGTGCCAGCAGCTTGGGTCAGATCAGTTCACCCCTCCACTTT. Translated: CASSLGQISSPLHF.

CDR3 in DNA: TGCGCCAGCGAGAAAGACACAACCGGGGAGCTGTTTTTT. Amino acid sequence: CASEKDTTGELFF. The chain uses TRBV5-1 and TRBJ2-2; D gene ambiguous. Germline V gene sequence: CDR1 SGHRS, CDR2 YFSETQ. V lost 7 bases, J lost 5 bases, and 12 bases lay in between. The CDR3 consists of 13 residues.

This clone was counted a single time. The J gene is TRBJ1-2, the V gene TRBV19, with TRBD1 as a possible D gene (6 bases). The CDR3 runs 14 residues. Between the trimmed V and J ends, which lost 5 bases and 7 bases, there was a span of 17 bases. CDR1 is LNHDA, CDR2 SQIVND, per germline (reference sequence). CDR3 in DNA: TGTGCCAGTAGTCCTGGGGCAGGGGTGGGTGGCTACACCTTC. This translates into CASSPGAGVGGYTF.

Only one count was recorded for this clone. The CDR3 DNA follows: TGCGCCAGCGCGGGGGAGGCCACAAACAATGAGCAGTTCTTC. It codes for CASAGEATNNEQFF. The chain combines TRBV5-1 with TRBJ2-1, with 7 bases lining up with TRBD2. Losses at the gene ends were 7 bases for V and 5 bases for J; bases not matched to a gene: 9. The germline CDR1 and CDR2 sequences are SGHRS and YFSETQ. The CDR3 has 14 residues. Full variable domain (rest looked up from reference TRBV5-1 and TRBJ2-1): KAGVTQTPRYLIKTRGQQVTLSCSPISGHRSVSWYQQTPGQGLQFLFEYFSETQRNKGNFPGRFSGRQFSNSRSEMNVSTLELGDSALYLCASAGEATNNEQFFGPGTRLTVL.

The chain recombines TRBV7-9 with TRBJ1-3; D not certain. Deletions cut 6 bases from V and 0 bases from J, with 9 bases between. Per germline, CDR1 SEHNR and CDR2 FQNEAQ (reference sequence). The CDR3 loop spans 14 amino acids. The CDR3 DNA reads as TGTGCCAGCAGGCTCGGGTACTCTGGAAACACCATATATTTT. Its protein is CASRLGYSGNTIYF. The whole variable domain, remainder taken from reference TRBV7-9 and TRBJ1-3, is DTGVSQNPRHKITKRGQNVTFRCDPISEHNRLYWYRQTLGQGPEFLTYFQNEAQLEKSRLLSDRFSAERPKGSFSTLEIQRTEQGDSAMYLCASRLGYSGNTIYFGEGSWLTVV.

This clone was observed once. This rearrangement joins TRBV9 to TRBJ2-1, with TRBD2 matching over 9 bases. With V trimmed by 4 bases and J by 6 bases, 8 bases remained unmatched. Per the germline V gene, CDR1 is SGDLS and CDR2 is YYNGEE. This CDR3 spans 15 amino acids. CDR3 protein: CASSSPGLAPNEQFF. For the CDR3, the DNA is TGTGCCAGCAGCTCCCCGGGACTAGCTCCCAATGAGCAGTTCTTC.

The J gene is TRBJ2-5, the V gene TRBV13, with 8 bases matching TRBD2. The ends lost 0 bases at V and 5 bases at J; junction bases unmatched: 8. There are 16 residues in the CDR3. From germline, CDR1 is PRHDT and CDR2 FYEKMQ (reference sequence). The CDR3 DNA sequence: TGTGCCAGCAGCTTAGGCCTAAGGGGACTAGTGGAGACCCAGTACTTC. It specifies CASSLGLRGLVETQYF.

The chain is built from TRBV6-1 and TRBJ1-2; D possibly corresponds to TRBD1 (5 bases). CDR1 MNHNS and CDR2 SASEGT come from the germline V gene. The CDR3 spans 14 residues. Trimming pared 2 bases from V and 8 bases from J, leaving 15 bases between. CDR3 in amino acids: CASSETGRAGGYTF. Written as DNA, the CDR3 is TGTGCCAGCAGTGAAACCGGCCGAGCAGGGGGCTACACCTTC.

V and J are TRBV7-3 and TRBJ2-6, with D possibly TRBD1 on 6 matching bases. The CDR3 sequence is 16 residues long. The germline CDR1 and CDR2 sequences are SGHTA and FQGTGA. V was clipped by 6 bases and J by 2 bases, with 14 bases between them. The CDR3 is CASSFVGGAGANVLTF. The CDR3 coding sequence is TGTGCCAGCAGTTTTGTTGGGGGCGCTGGGGCCAACGTCCTGACTTTC.

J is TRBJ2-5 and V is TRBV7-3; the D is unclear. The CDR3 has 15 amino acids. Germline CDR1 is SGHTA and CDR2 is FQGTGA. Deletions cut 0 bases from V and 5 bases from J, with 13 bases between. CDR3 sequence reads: CASSLTGGSGETQYF. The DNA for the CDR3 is TGTGCCAGCAGCTTAACTGGCGGTTCTGGGGAGACCCAGTACTTC. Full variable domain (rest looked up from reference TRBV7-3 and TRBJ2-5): GAGVSQTPSNKVTEKGKYVELRCDPISGHTALYWYRQSLGQGPEFLIYFQGTGAADDSGLPNDRFFAVRPEGSVSTLKIQRTERGDSAVYLCASSLTGGSGETQYFGPGTRLLVL.

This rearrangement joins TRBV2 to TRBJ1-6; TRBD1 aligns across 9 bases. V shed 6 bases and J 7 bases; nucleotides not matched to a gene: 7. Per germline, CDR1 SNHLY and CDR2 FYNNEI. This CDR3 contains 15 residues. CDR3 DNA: TGTGCCAGCAGCTTAACCGGGACAGGGAATTCACCCCTCCACTTT. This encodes CASSLTGTGNSPLHF.

The CDR3 is CASSIGTGEETQYF. In DNA form, the CDR3 reads TGTGCCAGTAGTATAGGGACAGGGGAAGAGACCCAGTACTTC. V gene TRBV19 combines with J gene TRBJ2-5, with 9 positions matching TRBD1. Per the germline V gene, CDR1 is LNHDA and CDR2 is SQIVND (reference sequence). Trimming cost V 1 base and J 3 bases; bases outside gene matches: 0. This CDR3 has 14 residues.

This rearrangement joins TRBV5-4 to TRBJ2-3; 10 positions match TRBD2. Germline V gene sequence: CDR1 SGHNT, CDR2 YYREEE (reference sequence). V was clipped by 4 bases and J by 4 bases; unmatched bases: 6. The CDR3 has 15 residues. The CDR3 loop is CASSRPGTSADTQYF. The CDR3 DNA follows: TGTGCCAGCAGCCGACCCGGGACTAGCGCAGATACGCAGTATTTT. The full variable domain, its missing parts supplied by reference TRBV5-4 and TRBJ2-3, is ETGVTQSPTHLIKTRGQQVTLRCSSQSGHNTVSWYQQALGQGPQFIFQYYREEENGRGNFPPRFSGLQFPNYSSELNVNALELDDSALYLCASSRPGTSADTQYFGPGTRLTVL.

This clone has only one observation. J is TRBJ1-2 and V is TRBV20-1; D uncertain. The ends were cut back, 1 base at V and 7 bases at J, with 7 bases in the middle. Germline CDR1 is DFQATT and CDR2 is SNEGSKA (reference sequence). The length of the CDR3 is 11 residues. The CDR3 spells CSARVSVGYTF. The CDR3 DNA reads TGCAGTGCTAGAGTATCCGTTGGCTACACCTTC.

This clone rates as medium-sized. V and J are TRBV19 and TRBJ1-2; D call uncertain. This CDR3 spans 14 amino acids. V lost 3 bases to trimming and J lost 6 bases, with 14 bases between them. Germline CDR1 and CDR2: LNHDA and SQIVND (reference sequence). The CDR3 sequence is CASSIQTGNHGYTF. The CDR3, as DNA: TGTGCCAGTAGTATCCAAACCGGGAATCATGGCTACACCTTC.

The chain's CDR3 is CASSSPRTGGYEQYF. CDR3 coding DNA: TGTGCCAGCAGTAGCCCTCGGACAGGGGGCTACGAGCAGTACTTC. The chain joins TRBV2 to TRBJ2-7; 10 bases line up with TRBD1. CDR3 size: 15 residues. With V trimmed by 5 bases and J by 3 bases, 7 bases remained unmatched. Per the germline V gene, CDR1 is SNHLY and CDR2 is FYNNEI.